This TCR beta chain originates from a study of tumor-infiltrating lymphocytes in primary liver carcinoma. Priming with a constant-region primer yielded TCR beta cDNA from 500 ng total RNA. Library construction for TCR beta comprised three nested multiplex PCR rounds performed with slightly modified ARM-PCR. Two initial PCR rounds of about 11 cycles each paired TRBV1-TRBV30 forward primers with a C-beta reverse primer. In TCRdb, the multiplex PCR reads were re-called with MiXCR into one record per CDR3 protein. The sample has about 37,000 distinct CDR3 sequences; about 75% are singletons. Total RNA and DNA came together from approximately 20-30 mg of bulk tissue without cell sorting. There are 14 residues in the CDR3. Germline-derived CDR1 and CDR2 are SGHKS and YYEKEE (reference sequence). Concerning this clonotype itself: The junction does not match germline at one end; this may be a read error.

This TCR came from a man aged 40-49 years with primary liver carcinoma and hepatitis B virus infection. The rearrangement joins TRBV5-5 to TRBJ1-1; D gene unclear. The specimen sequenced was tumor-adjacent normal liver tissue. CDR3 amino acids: CTSSLAVRNTEALF. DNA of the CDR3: TGTACCAGCAGCTTGGCCGTGAGGAACACTGAAGCTCTCTTT.